This T cell receptor (beta chain) is drawn from a study of CD8+ T cells in alopecia areata. Isolated RNA was reverse transcribed into cDNA used as the sequencing template. Data came from immunoSEQ multiplex PCR; TCRdb stores just in-frame clones and leaves some out. The table includes more than 95,000 clones, roughly two fifths detected once. V lost 0 bases and J lost 7; bases outside the gene matches: 3. There are 15 residues in the CDR3. The germline gives CDR1 SGHDT, CDR2 YYEEEE. Sorting of PBMCs yielded the CD4+ and CD8+ T cells. This clone has more than one count but fewer than ten. This sequence originates from a human donor with alopecia areata. The gene calls are TRBV5-6 and TRBJ2-1; 11 positions match TRBD1. Input material: CD4+ T cells sorted from blood. In DNA form, the CDR3 reads TGTGCCAGCAGCTTGGCGGGACAGGGGGGGAATGAGCAGTTCTTC. It translates to CASSLAGQGGNEQFF.